This T cell receptor (beta chain) was recovered during a study of T cell responses to AZD1222 COVID-19 vaccine. Sequencing used immunoSEQ multiplex PCR; TCRdb keeps in-frame clones, though not all of them. The sample has 120,000 or so clones, 80% to 90% seen once. The specimen was peripheral blood, collected on day 0 of AZD1222 vaccination. This TCR was recovered from an adult in good health.

In nucleotides, the CDR3 is TGTGCCAGCAGCTGGGTAGGTGCGGGGGGGCCGTACAATGAGCAGTTCTTC. Protein sequence: CASSWVGAGGPYNEQFF. The chain recombines TRBV5-6 with TRBJ2-1; 9 nucleotides agree with TRBD2. V was clipped by 3 bases and J by 4 bases; unmatched bases: 11. Looked up from germline, CDR1 is SGHDT and CDR2 is YYEEEE. The CDR3 has 17 amino acids.